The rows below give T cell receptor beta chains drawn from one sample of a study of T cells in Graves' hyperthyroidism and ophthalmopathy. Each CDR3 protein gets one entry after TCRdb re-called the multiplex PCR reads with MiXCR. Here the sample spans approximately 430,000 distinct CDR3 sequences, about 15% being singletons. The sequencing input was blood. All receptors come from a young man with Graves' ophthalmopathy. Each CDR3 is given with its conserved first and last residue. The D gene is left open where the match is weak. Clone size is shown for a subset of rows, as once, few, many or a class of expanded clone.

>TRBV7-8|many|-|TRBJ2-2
CASSPSRGAGELFF
TGTGCCAGCAGCCCCTCGCGCGGGGCCGGGGAGCTGTTTTTT
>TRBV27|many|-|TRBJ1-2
CASSPSRARYGYTF
TGTGCCAGCAGTCCATCCCGCGCGCGCTATGGCTACACCTTC
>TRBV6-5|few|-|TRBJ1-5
CASSYSEQPQHF
TGTGCCAGCAGTTACTCTGAGCAGCCCCAGCATTTT
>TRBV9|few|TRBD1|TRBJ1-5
CASSQTGANQPQHF
TGTGCCAGCAGCCAAACAGGGGCCAATCAGCCCCAGCATTTT
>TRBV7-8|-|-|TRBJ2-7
CASSLPIAEYYEQYF
TGTGCCAGCAGCTTACCCATAGCGGAATATTACGAGCAGTACTTC
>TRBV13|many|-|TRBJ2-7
CASSLYGTYEQYF
TGTGCCAGCAGCTTATACGGGACCTACGAGCAGTACTTC
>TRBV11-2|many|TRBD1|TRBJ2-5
CASSSDRGGETQYF
TGTGCCAGCAGCTCGGACAGGGGGGGAGAGACCCAGTACTTC
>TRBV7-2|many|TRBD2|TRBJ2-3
CASSPSGTSGGDTQYF
TGTGCCAGCAGCCCCTCCGGGACTAGCGGGGGAGATACGCAGTATTTT
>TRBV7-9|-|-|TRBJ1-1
CASSLAGLNTVAFF
TGTGCCAGCAGCTTAGCGGGGTTGAACACTGTAGCTTTCTTT
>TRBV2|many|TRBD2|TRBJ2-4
CASNWGGENIQYF
TGTGCCAGCAACTGGGGGGGTGAAAACATTCAGTACTTC
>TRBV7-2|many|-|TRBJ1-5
CASSETRFNQPQHF
TGTGCCAGCAGCGAAACGCGATTCAATCAGCCCCAGCATTTT
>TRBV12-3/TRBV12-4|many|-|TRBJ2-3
CASSLGVAPSGTDTQYF
TGTGCCAGCAGCCTAGGAGTAGCACCCAGTGGTACAGATACGCAGTATTTT
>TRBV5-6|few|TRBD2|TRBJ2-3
CASRQPGEGITDTQYF
TGTGCCAGCAGACAACCCGGGGAGGGGATCACAGATACGCAGTATTTT
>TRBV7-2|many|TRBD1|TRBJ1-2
CASTGGDRGYGYTF
TGTGCCAGCACCGGCGGGGACAGGGGTTATGGCTACACCTTC
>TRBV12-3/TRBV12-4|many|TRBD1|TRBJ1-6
CASSFRTGTDSPLHF
TGTGCCAGCAGTTTTCGGACAGGGACAGATTCACCCCTCCACTTT
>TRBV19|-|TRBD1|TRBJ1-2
CASNQINRGAYGYTF
TGTGCCAGTAATCAAATCAACAGGGGGGCTTATGGCTACACCTTC
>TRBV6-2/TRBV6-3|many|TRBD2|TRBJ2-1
CASRGLAGATSYNEQFF
TGTGCCAGCCGTGGACTAGCGGGGGCCACGTCCTACAATGAGCAGTTCTTC
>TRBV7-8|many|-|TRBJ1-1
CASSLVAQGGTEAFF
TGTGCCAGCAGCTTAGTAGCCCAGGGTGGCACTGAAGCTTTCTTT
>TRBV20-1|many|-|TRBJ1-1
CSAPIARGLGFTEAFF
TGCAGTGCCCCAATAGCCAGGGGTTTAGGCTTTACGGAAGCTTTCTTT
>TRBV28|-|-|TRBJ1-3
CASTGAATGNTIYF
TGTGCCAGCACAGGGGCTGCTACTGGAAACACCATATATTTT
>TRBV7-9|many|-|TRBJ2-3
CASSLDATQYF
TGTGCCAGCAGCTTGGACGCTACGCAGTATTTT
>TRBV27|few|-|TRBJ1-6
CASSPLSLGLSSPLHF
TGTGCCAGCAGTCCCCTAAGTCTGGGGTTGAGTTCACCCCTCCACTTT
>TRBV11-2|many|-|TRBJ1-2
CASSLAQGNGYTF
TGTGCCAGCAGCTTAGCACAGGGAAATGGCTACACCTTC
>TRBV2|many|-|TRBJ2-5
CASSWVDLQETQYF
TGTGCCAGCAGTTGGGTCGACCTCCAAGAGACCCAGTACTTC
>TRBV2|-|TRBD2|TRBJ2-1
CASSAGLAGGRPNEQFF
TGTGCCAGCAGCGCGGGACTAGCGGGGGGGCGACCCAATGAGCAGTTCTTC
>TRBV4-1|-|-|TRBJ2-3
CASSQVDKGLDTQYF
TGCGCCAGCAGCCAAGTGGACAAGGGGCTAGATACGCAGTATTTT
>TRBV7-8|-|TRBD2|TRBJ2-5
CASSRGGVAGGGEETQYF
TGTGCCAGCAGCCGGGGGGGTGTGGCGGGGGGCGGAGAAGAGACCCAGTACTTC
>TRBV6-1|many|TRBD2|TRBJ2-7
CASREWTSGIYEQYF
TGTGCCAGCAGGGAATGGACTAGCGGGATCTACGAGCAGTACTTC
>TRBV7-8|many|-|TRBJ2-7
CASSTSRGEQYF
TGTGCCAGCAGCACTTCCCGTGGCGAGCAGTACTTC
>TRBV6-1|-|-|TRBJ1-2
CASRPSTGDYGYTF
TGTGCCAGCAGGCCCAGTACGGGGGACTATGGCTACACCTTC
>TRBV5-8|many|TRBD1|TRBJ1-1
CASSSRTGHTEAFF
TGTGCCAGCAGCTCACGGACAGGGCACACTGAAGCTTTCTTT
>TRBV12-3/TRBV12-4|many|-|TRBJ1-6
CASSRAEGWAPLHF
TGTGCCAGCAGCCGGGCGGAGGGATGGGCACCCCTCCACTTT
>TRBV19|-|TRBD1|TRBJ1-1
CASSIPSGQPNTEAFF
TGTGCCAGTAGTATACCTTCGGGACAGCCGAACACTGAAGCTTTCTTT
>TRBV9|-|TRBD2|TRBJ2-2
CASSRTSGRTNTGELFF
TGTGCCAGCAGCCGGACTAGCGGGAGGACGAACACCGGGGAGCTGTTTTTT
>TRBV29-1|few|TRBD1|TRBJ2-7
CSVERGDRGVLDQYF
TGCAGCGTTGAAAGGGGGGACAGGGGTGTTCTCGACCAGTACTTC
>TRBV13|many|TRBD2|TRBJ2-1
CASNLVEEGGSNEQFF
TGTGCCAGCAACCTAGTAGAGGAGGGAGGGAGCAATGAGCAGTTCTTC
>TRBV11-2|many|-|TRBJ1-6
CASSLVEDSPLHF
TGTGCCAGCAGCTTAGTCGAGGATTCACCCCTCCACTTT
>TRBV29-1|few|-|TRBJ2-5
CSIPYDQETQYF
TGCAGTATCCCATACGATCAAGAGACCCAGTACTTC
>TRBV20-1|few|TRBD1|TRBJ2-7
CSANSLTGGIGSYEQYF
TGCAGTGCTAATAGTCTCACAGGGGGCATTGGATCCTACGAGCAGTACTTC
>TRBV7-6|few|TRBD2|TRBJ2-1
CASSLALTSGRGNEQFF
TGTGCCAGCAGCTTAGCCCTGACTAGCGGGAGGGGTAATGAGCAGTTCTTC
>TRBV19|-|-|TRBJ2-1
CASSLYGYNEQFF
TGTGCCAGTAGTCTTTACGGCTACAATGAGCAGTTCTTC
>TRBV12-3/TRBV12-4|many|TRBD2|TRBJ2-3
CASSKSGGYADTQYF
TGTGCCAGCAGTAAAAGCGGGGGGTACGCAGATACGCAGTATTTT
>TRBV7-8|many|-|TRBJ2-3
CASSFFIRDNTDTQYF
TGTGCCAGCAGCTTTTTCATACGGGACAACACAGATACGCAGTATTTT
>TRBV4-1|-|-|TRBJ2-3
CASQLRGGASSDTQYF
TGCGCCAGCCAACTCCGGGGCGGGGCCTCGTCCGATACGCAGTATTTT
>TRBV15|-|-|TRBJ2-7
CATSRRDQSYEQYF
TGTGCCACCAGCCGCCGGGACCAGTCCTACGAGCAGTACTTC
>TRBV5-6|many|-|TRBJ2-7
CASSLGLPVGLRDEQYF
TGTGCCAGCAGCTTGGGGCTACCCGTAGGGTTGAGAGACGAGCAGTACTTC
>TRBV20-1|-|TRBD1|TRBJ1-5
CSAIPDRGSQPQHF
TGCAGTGCTATCCCGGACAGGGGAAGTCAGCCCCAGCATTTT
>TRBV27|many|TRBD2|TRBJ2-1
CASRLAGGDNEQFF
TGTGCCAGCAGACTAGCGGGAGGGGACAATGAGCAGTTCTTC
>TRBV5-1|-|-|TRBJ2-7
CASSWGDDGAYEQYF
TGTGCCAGCAGCTGGGGGGACGACGGAGCCTACGAGCAGTACTTC
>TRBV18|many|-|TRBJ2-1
CASSPGGYGNEQFF
TGTGCCAGCTCACCTGGCGGGTATGGCAATGAGCAGTTCTTC
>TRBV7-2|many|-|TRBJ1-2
CASSLSRVDYGYTF
TGTGCCAGCAGCTTAAGCAGGGTTGACTATGGCTACACCTTC
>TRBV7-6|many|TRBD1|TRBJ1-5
CASSKGDRGIHQPQHF
TGTGCCAGCAGCAAAGGGGACAGGGGCATTCATCAGCCCCAGCATTTT
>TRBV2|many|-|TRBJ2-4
CASSDPGLSNIQYF
TGTGCCAGCAGTGACCCGGGGTTGTCCAACATTCAGTACTTC
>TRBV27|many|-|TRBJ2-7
CASSIGQPPVYEQYF
TGTGCCAGCAGTATTGGACAGCCTCCTGTCTACGAGCAGTACTTC
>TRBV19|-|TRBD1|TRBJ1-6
CASSGQDRSPLHF
TGTGCCAGTAGTGGACAGGACCGGTCACCCCTCCACTTT
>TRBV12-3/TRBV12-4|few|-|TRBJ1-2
CASRNDGGAGHGYTF
TGTGCCAGCAGAAACGACGGGGGGGCCGGGCATGGCTACACCTTC
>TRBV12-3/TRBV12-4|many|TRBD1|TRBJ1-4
CASSSSGGAANEKLFF
TGTGCCAGCAGTTCCTCAGGGGGCGCAGCTAATGAAAAACTGTTTTTT
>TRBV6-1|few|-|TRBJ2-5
CASQHPKETQYF
TGTGCCAGCCAACATCCTAAAGAGACCCAGTACTTC
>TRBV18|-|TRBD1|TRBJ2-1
CASSPGTGDVDEQFF
TGTGCCAGCTCACCGGGGACAGGGGATGTGGATGAGCAGTTCTTC